These 23 T cell receptor beta chains came from one sample sequenced in a study of human T cells and chemical hapten exposure. The authors extracted total RNA from unfractionated whole blood. MiXCR was run by TCRdb on the 5' RACE reads, yielding one entry per CDR3 protein. The sample yields about 81,000 distinct CDR3 sequences, less than 9.5% seen once. The origin of the receptors is a male donor in good health.

This clonotype has only a few counts. The CDR3 reads CASSLPSGANVLTF. For the CDR3, the DNA is TGTGCCAGCAGCTTACCGTCTGGGGCCAACGTCCTGACTTTC. The V gene is TRBV11-2, the J gene TRBJ2-6; D is undetermined. V lost 2 bases and J lost 1, with 3 bases in between. CDR1 and CDR2 from the germline V gene are SGHAT and FQNNGV. The CDR3 is 14 amino acids.

In this sample, this clonotype turned up a few times. The V and J genes are TRBV7-2 and TRBJ2-7, with D perhaps matching TRBD1 or TRBD2 (5 bases each). The germline V gene encodes CDR1 SGHTA and CDR2 FQGNSA. The CDR3 is made up of 16 amino acids. V lost 5 bases, J lost 2 bases, and 19 bases lay in between. CDR3 nucleotide sequence: TGTGCCAGCAGCACACGGGGCAGTCCACCCACCTACGAGCAGTACTTC. This sequence encodes CASSTRGSPPTYEQYF.

The chain has TRBV18 and TRBJ1-6, with TRBD1 identical over 8 bases. The CDR3 spans 13 residues. Germline assignment: CDR1 KGHSH and CDR2 LQKENI. Trimming removed 6 bases from V and 9 bases from J; junction bases left unmatched: 4. Here the CDR3 reads CASSADRGSPLHF. As DNA, the CDR3 is TGTGCCAGCTCTGCTGACAGGGGTTCACCCCTCCACTTT. Full variable domain (rest looked up from reference TRBV18 and TRBJ1-6): NAGVMQNPRHLVRRRGQEARLRCSPMKGHSHVYWYRQLPEEGLKFMVYLQKENIIDESGMPKERFSAEFPKEGPSILRIQQVVRGDSAAYFCASSADRGSPLHFGNGTRLTVT.

At least ten counts were recorded for this clonotype. The chain joins TRBV3-1 to TRBJ2-7; 12 bases align to TRBD2. With 2 bases clipped from V and 6 bases from J, the junction kept 2 bases outside the gene matches. Per the germline V gene, CDR1 is LGHDT and CDR2 is YNNKEL (reference sequence). This CDR3 comprises 14 residues. CDR3: CASSQLAGGPEQYF. The CDR3 DNA is TGTGCCAGCAGCCAACTAGCGGGAGGGCCCGAGCAGTACTTC.

A few counts support this clonotype. This rearrangement joins TRBV4-2 to TRBJ1-2, with 7 bases lining up with TRBD1. This CDR3 region has 15 residues. After removal of 0 bases from V and 2 bases from J, the junction contained 3 bases not matched to a gene. Germline loops: CDR1 LGHNA, CDR2 YNFKEQ. CDR3 nucleotide sequence: TGTGCCAGCAGCCAAGAAGGACAGGCCAACTATGGCTACACCTTC. This sequence encodes CASSQEGQANYGYTF.

The chain uses TRBV19 and TRBJ2-1; D is possibly TRBD1 (5 bases). The V gene lost 5 bases and the J gene lost 2 bases, with 13 bases spanning the gap. The length of the CDR3 is 15 residues. Germline V CDR1 and CDR2: LNHDA, SQIVND (reference sequence). The CDR3 loop reads CASSVQVPTYNEQFF. CDR3 DNA: TGTGCCAGTAGTGTACAGGTGCCCACCTACAATGAGCAGTTCTTC.

The V gene is TRBV5-1, the J gene TRBJ1-4, with no clear D. This CDR3 has 15 residues. Germline V gene sequence: CDR1 SGHRS, CDR2 YFSETQ. V gave up 1 base and J gave up 2 bases, with 9 bases separating them. This CDR3 reads CASSLFSATNEKLFF. DNA for the CDR3: TGCGCCAGCAGCTTGTTTAGTGCGACTAATGAAAAACTGTTTTTT. Variable domain in full (rest from reference TRBV5-1 and TRBJ1-4): KAGVTQTPRYLIKTRGQQVTLSCSPISGHRSVSWYQQTPGQGLQFLFEYFSETQRNKGNFPGRFSGRQFSNSRSEMNVSTLELGDSALYLCASSLFSATNEKLFFGSGTQLSVL.

In its sample, this clonotype was seen many times. The chain is built from TRBV9 and TRBJ2-1, with D maybe TRBD2 (6 bases). The V and J ends lost 0 bases and 5 bases respectively, with 12 bases between them. Germline V lookup: CDR1 SGDLS, CDR2 YYNGEE. The CDR3 runs 15 residues. The DNA of the CDR3 is TGTGCCAGCAGCGTAGGCGTTAGCGGTCACAATGAGCAGTTCTTC. Translating it yields CASSVGVSGHNEQFF.

This clonotype was seen at least ten times. The chain carries TRBV5-6 and TRBJ1-5, with a weak D call TRBD1 (5 bases). Germline-derived CDR1 and CDR2 are SGHDT and YYEEEE. V lost 0 bases and J 2 bases, leaving 12 bases between the germline ends. The CDR3 extends over 16 amino acids. The CDR3 bases are TGTGCCAGCAGCTTGGTAGGGGAAGCGGGCAATCAGCCCCAGCATTTT. Translated: CASSLVGEAGNQPQHF. Variable domain in full (rest from reference TRBV5-6 and TRBJ1-5): DAGVTQSPTHLIKTRGQQVTLRCSPKSGHDTVSWYQQALGQGPQFIFQYYEEEERQRGNFPDRFSGHQFPNYSSELNVNALLLGDSALYLCASSLVGEAGNQPQHFGDGTRLSIL.

The sample holds a few counts of this clonotype. The chain uses TRBV7-2 and TRBJ2-5; D is unresolved. V lost 0 bases, J lost 5 bases, and 16 bases lay in between. Germline CDR1 is SGHTA and CDR2 is FQGNSA. The CDR3 consists of 16 residues. CDR3 coding DNA: TGTGCCAGCAGCTTAGCGCTAATCGGGTCCCGGGAGACCCAGTACTTC. Its translation is CASSLALIGSRETQYF.

This clonotype showed up many times. V usage is TRBV6-5 and J usage is TRBJ1-5, with 8 bases aligning to TRBD1. The J segment lost 3 bases and the V segment lost 6 bases, leaving 10 bases of the junction unmatched. Germline V CDR1 and CDR2: MNHEY, SVGAGI. The CDR3 extends over 16 amino acids. CDR3 region: CASSRTSTGVNQPQHF. In nucleotides, the CDR3 is TGTGCCAGCAGCCGAACATCGACAGGGGTCAATCAGCCCCAGCATTTT.

This clonotype was picked up many times. The rearrangement joins TRBV7-9 to TRBJ2-3; 12 bases fit TRBD2. CDR3 length equals 18 residues. Germline loops: CDR1 SEHNR, CDR2 FQNEAQ (reference sequence). The J segment lost 8 bases and the V segment lost 4 bases, leaving 16 bases of the junction unmatched. The CDR3 here is CASSSATSGGQVRGTQYF. The DNA for the CDR3 is TGTGCCAGCAGCTCCGCGACTAGCGGGGGTCAGGTTCGGGGTACGCAGTATTTT.

V gene TRBV18 combines with J gene TRBJ1-4; D possibly corresponds to TRBD1 (6 bases). The CDR3 sequence is 14 residues long. V was pared by 1 base and J by 7 bases, with 10 bases between. The germline gives CDR1 KGHSH, CDR2 LQKENI. This chain's CDR3 is CASSPRQGREKLFF. The CDR3 DNA is TGTGCCAGCTCACCACGTCAGGGGCGTGAAAAACTGTTTTTT.

In this sample, this clonotype turned up many times. This rearrangement joins TRBV20-1 to TRBJ1-4, with TRBD1 identical over 10 bases. With 4 bases clipped from V and 7 bases from J, the junction kept 6 bases outside the gene matches. The CDR3 length is 14 residues. CDR1 and CDR2 from the germline V gene are DFQATT and SNEGSKA (reference sequence). The CDR3 here is CSAKTGGRGEKLFF. Here the CDR3 DNA reads TGCAGTGCTAAGACAGGGGGCCGCGGTGAAAAACTGTTTTTT.

At least ten counts were recorded for this clonotype. The chain has TRBV11-3 and TRBJ1-6; D call uncertain. Germline CDR1 SGHNT, CDR2 YENEEA. This CDR3 has 13 amino acids. V gave up 5 bases and J gave up 7 bases, with 9 bases separating them. The CDR3 DNA reads as TGTGCCAGCAGCCCCTCTAGGAATTCACCCCTCCACTTT. It codes for CASSPSRNSPLHF.

The chain uses TRBV12-3 or TRBV12-4 and TRBJ1-5; the D gene is possibly TRBD1 (6 bases). The ends were cut back, 3 bases at V and 0 bases at J, with 9 bases in the middle. This CDR3 comprises 15 residues. DNA of the CDR3: TGTGCCAGCAGTTTCGACAGGTATAGCAATCAGCCCCAGCATTTT. Residues: CASSFDRYSNQPQHF.

This clonotype came up many times. The chain combines TRBV5-6 with TRBJ2-7, with 7 bases lining up with TRBD1. With V trimmed by 5 bases and J by 7 bases, 9 bases remained unmatched. The CDR3 is 13 amino acids. The germline gives CDR1 SGHDT, CDR2 YYEEEE. The CDR3: CASSLQGQGEQYF. The CDR3 coding sequence is TGTGCCAGCAGTTTACAGGGGCAGGGTGAGCAGTACTTC.

The gene calls are TRBV7-9 and TRBJ1-3; D ambiguous. The CDR3 loop spans 12 amino acids. The germline V and J ends were trimmed by 7 bases and 10 bases, with 14 bases remaining between them. Looked up from germline, CDR1 is SEHNR and CDR2 is FQNEAQ (reference sequence). The CDR3, as DNA: TGTGCCAGCACCCTACCAGGTCTTACCATATATTTT. The encoded protein is CASTLPGLTIYF.

The chain links TRBV20-1 to TRBJ1-4; D gene ambiguous. V was pared by 3 bases and J by 8 bases, with 16 bases between. The CDR3 runs to 14 residues. Germline CDR1 and CDR2: DFQATT and SNEGSKA (reference sequence). Here the CDR3 reads CSASDPRSEEKLFF. The CDR3 DNA sequence: TGCAGTGCTAGTGATCCCAGGAGCGAGGAAAAACTGTTTTTT.

The V gene is TRBV7-9, the J gene TRBJ2-2; the D gene could be TRBD1 or TRBD2 (6 bases each). The CDR3 consists of 16 residues. Trimming stripped 1 base from V and 4 bases from J, with 13 bases between. The germline V gene has CDR1 SEHNR and CDR2 FQNEAQ (reference sequence). The CDR3 nucleotides are TGTGCCAGCAGCTTAGTACAGGGAGGAGGCACCGGGGAGCTGTTTTTT. Translated: CASSLVQGGGTGELFF.

There are many counts of this clonotype. The chain combines TRBV9 with TRBJ2-7; maybe TRBD2 (6 bases). Deletions cut 4 bases from V and 2 bases from J, with 19 bases between. Germline-derived CDR1 and CDR2 are SGDLS and YYNGEE. There are 16 residues in the CDR3. The CDR3 DNA follows: TGTGCCAGCAGCCCCCAGGGCGGGGTCGCGGCCTACGAGCAGTACTTC. As protein: CASSPQGGVAAYEQYF.

This clonotype has only a few counts. The V gene is TRBV7-9, the J gene TRBJ2-5; 7 bases fit TRBD2. The CDR3 runs 13 residues. The J segment lost 7 bases and the V segment lost 5 bases, leaving 7 bases of the junction unmatched. Per germline, CDR1 SEHNR and CDR2 FQNEAQ (reference sequence). The CDR3 reads CASSPSAGVTQYF. In DNA form, the CDR3 reads TGTGCCAGCAGCCCGTCGGCGGGGGTGACCCAGTACTTC.

This clonotype was found a few times. The J gene is TRBJ2-7, the V gene TRBV5-1; 10 nucleotides align to TRBD1. Germline V gene lookup returns CDR1 SGHRS and CDR2 YFSETQ. This CDR3 has 15 amino acids. V gave up 0 bases and J gave up 4 bases; unmatched junction bases: 4. This CDR3 is CASSLVPGQGYEQYF. The CDR3 DNA is TGCGCCAGCAGCTTGGTACCGGGACAGGGGTACGAGCAGTACTTC.